A single sample is the source of the 4 T cell receptor beta chains below, sequenced in a study of OX40 agonist ivuxolimab in advanced cancers. Clones were sequenced by immunoSEQ multiplex PCR, and TCRdb holds only the in-frame ones, with some missing. The sample yields over 75,000 clones, roughly 90% seen once. This material consisted of CD4+ or CD8+ T cells sorted from blood, taken in a trial of the OX40 agonist ivuxolimab. Source of these receptors: an adult with an advanced solid tumor such as melanoma, head and neck, liver or kidney cancer.

This chain connects TRBV5-6 to TRBJ2-7, with 10 bases that match TRBD2. The CDR3 is 17 residues long. The V gene's germline CDR1 is SGHDT and CDR2 YYEEEE. With V trimmed by 3 bases and J by 0 bases, 9 bases remained unmatched. In DNA form, the CDR3 reads TGTGCCAGCAGCTCCGCACCGGGACTAGCGAGCTCCTACGAGCAGTACTTC. Amino acid sequence: CASSSAPGLASSYEQYF. Drawing the rest from reference TRBV5-6 and TRBJ2-7, the complete variable domain is DAGVTQSPTHLIKTRGQQVTLRCSPKSGHDTVSWYQQALGQGPQFIFQYYEEEERQRGNFPDRFSGHQFPNYSSELNVNALLLGDSALYLCASSSAPGLASSYEQYFGPGTRLTVT.

The chain uses TRBV5-4 and TRBJ2-7; TRBD2 matches at 7 bases. Germline CDR1 is SGHNT and CDR2 is YYREEE (reference sequence). V was clipped by 4 bases and J by 4 bases; unmatched bases: 5. The CDR3 loop spans 13 amino acids. CDR3 sequence reads: CASSTPGGYEQYF. Here the CDR3 DNA reads TGTGCCAGCAGCACCCCGGGAGGTTACGAGCAGTACTTC.

The chain combines TRBV19 with TRBJ1-5; 7 bases agree with TRBD1. The CDR3 runs 12 residues. Germline lookup yields CDR1 LNHDA and CDR2 SQIVND (reference sequence). V was pared by 6 bases and J by 5 bases, with 1 base of the junction left unmatched. The CDR3 is CASSDRDQPQHF. For the CDR3, the DNA is TGTGCCAGTAGCGACAGGGATCAGCCCCAGCATTTT. Full variable domain (remainder filled in from reference TRBV19 and TRBJ1-5): DGGITQSPKYLFRKEGQNVTLSCEQNLNHDAMYWYRQDPGQGLRLIYYSQIVNDFQKGDIAEGYSVSREKKESFPLTVTSAQKNPTAFYLCASSDRDQPQHFGDGTRLSIL.

This rearrangement joins TRBV9 to TRBJ1-3; possibly TRBD1 for D (5 bases). Germline V gene sequence: CDR1 SGDLS, CDR2 YYNGEE. The germline V and J ends were trimmed by 4 bases and 4 bases, with 12 bases remaining between them. The length of the CDR3 is 14 residues. CDR3 DNA: TGTGCCAGCAGCCAGGGCCGGACGGGAAACACCATATATTTT. It encodes CASSQGRTGNTIYF.